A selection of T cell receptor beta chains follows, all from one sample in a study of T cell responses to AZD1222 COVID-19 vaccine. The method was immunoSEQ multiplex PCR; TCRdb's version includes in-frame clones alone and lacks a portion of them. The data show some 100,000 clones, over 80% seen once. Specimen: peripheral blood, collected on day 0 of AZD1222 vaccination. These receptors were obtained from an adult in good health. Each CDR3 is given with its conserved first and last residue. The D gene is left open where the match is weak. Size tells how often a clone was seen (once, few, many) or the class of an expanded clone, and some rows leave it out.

TGCGCCAGCAGCTTGGACACCGGGGAGCTGTTTTTT	CASSLDTGELFF	NA	NA	TRBJ2-2	TRBV5-1	12
TGCGCCAGCAGCCAAGGGGCAGGGCTTCAAAACACCATATATTTT	CASSQGAGLQNTIYF	NA	NA	TRBJ1-3	TRBV4-1	15
TGTGCCAGTAGTCTCCCGGGCAGAGTTAACTATGGCTACACCTTC	CASSLPGRVNYGYTF	NA	NA	TRBJ1-2	TRBV19	15
TGTGCCAGTAGCCGGGATCGCTCCGAGCCCCTCCACTTT	CASSRDRSEPLHF	NA	NA	TRBJ1-6	TRBV19	13
TGTGCCATCTCTCAGGGGGGACTAGAGACCCAGTACTTC	CAISQGGLETQYF	NA	NA	TRBJ2-5	TRBV2	13
TGTGCCAGCAGAGCGGAGCGCGCGGGATCAGATACGCAGTATTTT	CASRAERAGSDTQYF	NA	NA	TRBJ2-3	TRBV6-6	15
TGTGCCAGCCGAGTAGACGGGCAGGACACAGATACGCAGTATTTT	CASRVDGQDTDTQYF	NA	NA	TRBJ2-3	TRBV7-3	15
TGTGCCAGCAGTTTAGGGTTGTATCAGCCCCAGCATTTT	CASSLGLYQPQHF	NA	NA	TRBJ1-5	TRBV12-3/TRBV12-4	13
TGTGCCAGCAGCGCGGGGAGGGACTATGGCTACACCTTC	CASSAGRDYGYTF	NA	once	TRBJ1-2	TRBV27	13
TGCGCCAGCAGGAGAGGGCCGAACAACTATGGCTACACCTTC	CASRRGPNNYGYTF	NA	NA	TRBJ1-2	TRBV10-2	14